The clone carrying this T cell receptor beta chain was found once. The record originates from a study of blood T cell repertoires in COVID-19. The germline CDR1 and CDR2 sequences are SQVTM and ANQGSEA. This CDR3 contains 14 residues. Clones were read by immunoSEQ multiplex PCR, and TCRdb kept only the in-frame ones, dropping some. The data contain around 40,000 clones, around 96% of them singletons. The chain employs TRBV29-1 and TRBJ2-7; D is possibly TRBD1 (6 bases). Sequencing was performed on peripheral blood. The TCR originated in a human donor with active COVID-19. The donor label of this sample is uncertain. The CDR3 loop reads CRKTWGRGYYEQYF. For the CDR3, the DNA is TGCAGGAAGACATGGGGCAGGGGCTATTACGAGCAGTACTTC.